These 8 T cell receptor beta chains share one sample of origin, sequenced in a study of TIL therapy for anti-PD-1-resistant metastatic lung cancer. As for time point: pre-treatment sample, taken before nivolumab and TIL therapy. Pleural nodules or supraclavicular lymph nodes made up most of the excised metastases sampled. Sequencing used immunoSEQ v3. The method was immunoSEQ multiplex PCR; TCRdb's version includes in-frame clones alone and lacks a portion of them. The sample lists roughly 92,000 clones; roughly two thirds were seen once. The sample here was tumor tissue, taken at baseline. Source of these receptors: a person between 25 and 80 years old with non-small cell lung cancer.

The chain has TRBV29-1 and TRBJ2-5, with a tentative D call TRBD2 (6 bases). V lost 6 bases and J lost 13, with 18 bases in between. Germline-derived CDR1 and CDR2 are SQVTM and ANQGSEA. The CDR3 has 11 amino acids. The CDR3 here is CSVGIGGDSYF. CDR3 nucleotides: TGCAGCGTGGGGATCGGGGGAGATTCGTACTTC.

This clone was counted between two and nine times. This chain connects TRBV30 to TRBJ1-5; TRBD1 might be the D (5 bases). Between the trimmed V and J ends, which lost 3 bases and 6 bases, there was a span of 15 bases. Germline CDR1 is GTSNPN and CDR2 is SVGIG (reference sequence). The CDR3 is made up of 14 amino acids. The CDR3 bases are TGTGCCTGGAGCGGGTCAGGGCGGGTTCAGCCCCAGCATTTT. As protein: CAWSGSGRVQPQHF.

The V gene is TRBV28, the J gene TRBJ2-3; perhaps TRBD2 as D (5 bases). CDR1 is MDHEN and CDR2 is SYDVKM in the germline V gene. Trimming took off 6 bases at V and 2 bases at J, with 18 bases between the two ends. This CDR3 has 16 residues. The CDR3, as DNA: TGTGCCAGCAGCACTGAAGAGGGAACACTCACAGATACGCAGTATTTT. This gives the protein CASSTEEGTLTDTQYF.

The chain recombines TRBV30 with TRBJ2-3, with D possibly being TRBD2 (6 bases). The CDR3 has 14 amino acids. Germline-derived CDR1 and CDR2 are GTSNPN and SVGIG (reference sequence). Trimming cost V 3 bases and J 2 bases, with 12 bases left between them. CDR3 protein: CAWSTTSPTDTQYF. The CDR3, as DNA: TGTGCCTGGAGCACTACTAGCCCCACAGATACGCAGTATTTT.

This clone was counted once. V usage is TRBV3-1 (or the pseudogene TRBV3-2) and J usage is TRBJ2-7, with TRBD2 matching 14 bases. This CDR3 spans 20 amino acids. Germline V gene data show CDR1 as LGHDT and CDR2 as YNNKEL (reference sequence). The ends lost 0 bases at V and 0 bases at J; junction bases unmatched: 10. CDR3 DNA sequence: TGTGCCAGCAGCCAAGATAGGGGACTAGCGGGAGTTAGGCCCTCCTACGAGCAGTACTTC. Amino acids: CASSQDRGLAGVRPSYEQYF.

The rearrangement joins TRBV18 to TRBJ2-3; possibly TRBD2 for D (6 bases). The CDR3 is 16 residues long. Trimming pared 3 bases from V and 2 bases from J, leaving 15 bases between. Germline CDR1 reads KGHSH; CDR2 reads LQKENI. Here the CDR3 DNA reads TGTGCCAGCTCACCCTTCGGACGGGGGAACACAGATACGCAGTATTTT. Protein: CASSPFGRGNTDTQYF.

This chain connects TRBV28 to TRBJ2-3, with 8 bases aligning to TRBD2. V lost 3 bases and J lost 4; bases outside the gene matches: 6. This CDR3 spans 15 amino acids. CDR1 is MDHEN and CDR2 is SYDVKM in the germline V gene. The CDR3 bases are TGTGCCAGCAGTTTCGGCGGGGGGTGGGCAGATACGCAGTATTTT. It specifies CASSFGGGWADTQYF.

The V and J genes are TRBV5-5 and TRBJ2-3; 9 nucleotides align to TRBD1. The CDR3 extends over 15 amino acids. The V gene end was trimmed by 4 bases and the J gene end by 4 bases; junction bases not matched to a gene: 7. The germline V gene has CDR1 SGHKS and CDR2 YYEKEE (reference sequence). The CDR3 spells CASSLTGGRPDTQYF. The CDR3 bases are TGTGCCAGCAGCCTGACAGGGGGTAGGCCAGATACGCAGTATTTT.